The next 6 T cell receptor beta chains were all read from a single sample in a study of T cells in Graves' hyperthyroidism and ophthalmopathy. Researchers amplified the TCR beta CDR3 regions from RNA transcripts. In the first-round RT-PCR of the TCR CDR3, the HTBI primer set was used. TCRdb re-derived calls from the multiplex PCR reads in MiXCR, one entry per CDR3 protein. In the table there are around 300,000 distinct CDR3 sequences, about 15% of which are singletons. Sequencing was done on a sample of blood. All receptors derive from a woman in her thirties with Graves' hyperthyroidism.

This clonotype was seen only a few times. This sequence joins TRBV2 and TRBJ2-4; D not certain. This CDR3 is built from 14 residues. Germline CDR1 and CDR2: SNHLY and FYNNEI. V was trimmed by 9 bases and J by 3 bases, leaving 15 bases between them. CDR3 in DNA: TGTGCCAGTGACATCGACAAGGTCAAAAACATTCAGTACTTC. It codes for CASDIDKVKNIQYF.

This clonotype was recorded a few times. This chain uses TRBV19 with TRBJ1-6; D is ambiguous. The CDR3 is 12 residues long. Germline V gene lookup returns CDR1 LNHDA and CDR2 SQIVND (reference sequence). V dropped 8 bases and J dropped 9 bases, with 11 bases sitting between them. The chain's CDR3 is CASQSPGSPLHF. In DNA, the CDR3 is TGTGCCAGTCAAAGTCCCGGTTCACCCCTCCACTTT.

The chain uses TRBV6-2 or TRBV6-3 and TRBJ2-1; TRBD2 aligns across 7 bases. With V trimmed by 7 bases and J by 7 bases, 7 bases remained unmatched. The CDR3 runs to 13 residues. The germline CDR1 and CDR2 sequences are MNHEY and SVGEGT. The CDR3 bases are TGTGCCAGCACCAATTCGGGGGGAAATGAGCAGTTCTTC. It encodes CASTNSGGNEQFF.

The chain links TRBV11-2 to TRBJ2-5, with a possible D match to TRBD1 (5 bases). The CDR3 runs to 15 residues. Germline V CDR1 and CDR2: SGHAT, FQNNGV. V was trimmed by 1 base and J by 0 bases, leaving 9 bases between them. CDR3 nucleotides: TGTGCCAGCAGCTTAGGTAGACAGTACCAAGAGACCCAGTACTTC. Encoded protein: CASSLGRQYQETQYF.

This clonotype was picked up many times. The chain employs TRBV3-1 and TRBJ2-7, with D tentatively TRBD2 (6 bases). Per the germline V gene, CDR1 is LGHDT and CDR2 is YNNKEL (reference sequence). The V and J ends lost 3 bases and 7 bases respectively, with 10 bases between them. This CDR3 is built from 12 residues. As DNA, the CDR3 is TGTGCCAGCAGCCATCAAGGACTAGAGCAGTACTTC. This encodes CASSHQGLEQYF.

In this sample, this clonotype turned up a few times. V gene TRBV3-1 combines with J gene TRBJ2-5, with a tentative D call TRBD2 (6 bases). Germline V gene data show CDR1 as LGHDT and CDR2 as YNNKEL (reference sequence). V lost 5 bases and J lost 1, with 11 bases in between. The CDR3 extends over 14 amino acids. CDR3 in amino acids: CASSSGRSQETQYF. DNA for the CDR3: TGTGCCAGCAGCTCCGGGAGAAGCCAAGAGACCCAGTACTTC.